The source of this TCR beta chain is a study of vaccination and CD4 T cells after COVID-19. The Oncomine TCR Beta short-read assay sequenced DNA from cultured CD4+ T cells. One entry per CDR3 protein, called by TCRdb with MiXCR from the PCR reads. The table includes under 20,000 distinct CDR3 sequences, about 45% detected once. This clonotype appeared a few times. Its specificity is not known. Regarding time point: late sampling 161 to 241 days after vaccination in a few convalescent patients. Treatment of the sample: approximately 9-day PBMC culture with coronavirus spike peptide pools or control peptides (ViraFEST assay). Negative selection yielded CD4+ T cells from day-10 cultures. The sequence came from a human donor who had recovered from COVID-19. This specimen was CD4+ T cells from blood, cultured in vitro, taken about 7 months after SARS-CoV-2 vaccination.

The CDR3 nucleotides are TGTGCCATCAGTGAGGGTGGGCTAACGAACACTGAAGCTTTCTTT. It is translated as CAISEGGLTNTEAFF. The chain combines TRBV10-3 with TRBJ1-1; D call uncertain. V lost 2 bases, J lost 1 base, and 11 bases lay in between. This CDR3 contains 15 residues. Germline V gene data show CDR1 as ENHRY and CDR2 as SYGVKD.